This entry is about one TCR beta chain. Its antigen is as yet unknown. The sample is drawn from a study of response to subunit inactivated influenza vaccine. Study results and limitations: Each seasonal flu vaccination may recruit only limited new T cells, authors suggested.

This CDR3 has 15 amino acids. Unmatched junction bases numbered 7, after V lost 3 bases and J lost 4 bases. One entry per CDR3 protein, called by TCRdb with MiXCR from the RT-PCR reads. This sample has under 550,000 distinct CDR3 sequences, with less than 7.5% found just once. Here the sequenced sample was PBMCs from blood, taken 23 months after vaccination. This sequence originates from a man aged 50 to 69 who received an inactivated influenza vaccine. The chain carries TRBV12-3 or TRBV12-4 and TRBJ2-7; TRBD1 agrees at 9 bases. In nucleotides, the CDR3 is TGTGCCAGCAGTTTGGGGACAGGGTCACCTTACGAGCAGTACTTC. It codes for CASSLGTGSPYEQYF.